One and the same sample provided the 10 T cell receptor beta chains below, sequenced in a study of blood T cell repertoires in COVID-19 (dated by TCRdb to between 2020 and 2021). The library was produced with the immunoSEQ multiplex PCR assay. TCRdb re-hosts the immuneACCESS table, in-frame sequences only. Its copies lack some clones; in the studies checked, an unresolved V gene accounts for under half of them, and the cause for the rest is not known. Here the sample has almost 500,000 clones; roughly nine tenths occur a single time. The ten largest clonotypes hold approximately 8.3% of the sample. The sample taken for sequencing was PBMCs or T cells enriched from blood (not recorded which). These receptors originate from a woman aged 60 to 75 who had recovered from COVID-19.

The V call is TRBV10-2, the J call TRBJ2-3; D unresolved. The CDR3 has 13 residues. The germline V gene has CDR1 WSHSY and CDR2 SAAADI. Trimming stripped 3 bases from V and 2 bases from J, with 6 bases between. In nucleotides, the CDR3 is TGCGCCAGCAGTGATCTAGACACAGATACGCAGTATTTT. As protein: CASSDLDTDTQYF.

This clone was detected only a few times. J is TRBJ1-5 and V is TRBV2; TRBD1 might be the D (5 bases). With 6 bases removed from V and 3 bases from J, the gap between germline ends came to 12 bases. The germline V gene has CDR1 SNHLY and CDR2 FYNNEI. The CDR3 contains 14 residues. In nucleotides, the CDR3 is TGTGCCAGCAGGGATGACAGTTACAATCAGCCCCAGCATTTT. Its protein product is CASRDDSYNQPQHF.

The table lists this clone with many counts. Germline is not matched at one junction end, which may reflect a read error. This chain connects TRBV5-5 to TRBJ1-6, with D maybe TRBD1 (6 bases). The CDR3 contains 16 residues. Germline V gives CDR1 SGHKS, CDR2 YYEKEE (reference sequence). The CDR3 coding sequence is TGTGCCAGCAGCACCCGCGGGGGCTCCCATAATTCACCCCTCCACTTT. It specifies CASSTRGGSHNSPLHF.

The V and J genes are TRBV6-6 and TRBJ1-2, with TRBD1 identical over 8 bases. Germline CDR1 MNHNY, CDR2 SVGAGI (reference sequence). The CDR3 totals 17 residues. The junction had 16 bases not matched to a gene; V was cut back by 5 bases and J by 5 bases. CDR3 sequence: CASSQPRPGQGLYGYTF. The CDR3 DNA is TGTGCCAGCAGTCAGCCCCGGCCAGGACAGGGCCTATATGGCTACACCTTC.

V is TRBV6-6 and J is TRBJ1-4, with unresolved D. With 7 bases removed from V and 0 bases from J, the gap between germline ends came to 15 bases. The CDR3 is 16 residues long. Per the germline V gene, CDR1 is MNHNY and CDR2 is SVGAGI (reference sequence). CDR3 DNA sequence: TGTGCCAGCACCGAGGGTTACTTGTCAACTAATGAAAAACTGTTTTTT. Amino acids: CASTEGYLSTNEKLFF.

The chain links TRBV27 to TRBJ2-5, with 7 bases lining up with TRBD1. J lost 1 base, V lost 5 bases, and 4 bases had no gene match. The CDR3 has 14 amino acids. The V gene's germline CDR1 is MNHEY and CDR2 SMNVEV (reference sequence). CDR3 region: CASSQTGIQETQYF. In nucleotides, the CDR3 is TGTGCCAGCAGTCAGACAGGGATCCAAGAGACCCAGTACTTC.

The chain combines TRBV2 with TRBJ2-4; tentatively, D is TRBD1 (5 bases). CDR1 and CDR2 (germline): SNHLY, FYNNEI. V lost 3 bases to trimming and J lost 3 bases, with 6 bases between them. The CDR3 consists of 13 residues. CDR3 coding DNA: TGTGCCAGCAGTGATCAGGGCAAAAACATTCAGTACTTC. Translated: CASSDQGKNIQYF.

A note on this clone: At the DNA level, this CDR3 is encoded by other sequences in the same sample as well. The chain links TRBV6-5 to TRBJ1-6; D is undetermined. V lost 2 bases, J lost 10 bases, and 12 bases lay in between. This CDR3 is built from 14 residues. CDR1 and CDR2 (germline): MNHEY, SVGAGI. CDR3 in DNA: TGTGCCAGCAGTTACGGAGGGATTGGGTCACCCCTCCACTTT. Translated, it gives CASSYGGIGSPLHF.

V is TRBV27 and J is TRBJ1-2; perhaps TRBD1 as D (6 bases). This CDR3 comprises 14 residues. Germline V gene sequence: CDR1 MNHEY, CDR2 SMNVEV (reference sequence). Trimming shortened V by 2 bases and J by 8 bases, and 15 bases separated the two germline ends. The CDR3 is CASSLKGGGGGYTF. CDR3 bases: TGTGCCAGCAGTTTAAAGGGGGGGGGCGGGGGCTACACCTTC.

This clone was observed once. The chain joins TRBV7-9 to TRBJ1-1; a weak D match, TRBD1 (5 bases). V lost 5 bases, J lost 1 base, and 17 bases lay in between. This CDR3 has 16 residues. CDR1 and CDR2 from the germline V gene are SEHNR and FQNEAQ (reference sequence). This chain's CDR3 is CASSPLGQRTNTEAFF. CDR3 DNA: TGTGCCAGCAGCCCCCTGGGGCAGCGAACGAACACTGAAGCTTTCTTT.